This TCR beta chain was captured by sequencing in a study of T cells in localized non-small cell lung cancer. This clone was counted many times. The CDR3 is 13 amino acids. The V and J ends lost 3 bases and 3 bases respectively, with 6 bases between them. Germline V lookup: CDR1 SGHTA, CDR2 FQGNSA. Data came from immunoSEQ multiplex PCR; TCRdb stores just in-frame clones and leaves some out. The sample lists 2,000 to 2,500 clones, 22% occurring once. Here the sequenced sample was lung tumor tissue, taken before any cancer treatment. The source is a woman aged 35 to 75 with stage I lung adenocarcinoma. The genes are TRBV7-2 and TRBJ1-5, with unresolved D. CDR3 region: CASSFRPNQPQHF. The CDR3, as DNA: TGTGCCAGCAGCTTCCGCCCCAATCAGCCCCAGCATTTT.